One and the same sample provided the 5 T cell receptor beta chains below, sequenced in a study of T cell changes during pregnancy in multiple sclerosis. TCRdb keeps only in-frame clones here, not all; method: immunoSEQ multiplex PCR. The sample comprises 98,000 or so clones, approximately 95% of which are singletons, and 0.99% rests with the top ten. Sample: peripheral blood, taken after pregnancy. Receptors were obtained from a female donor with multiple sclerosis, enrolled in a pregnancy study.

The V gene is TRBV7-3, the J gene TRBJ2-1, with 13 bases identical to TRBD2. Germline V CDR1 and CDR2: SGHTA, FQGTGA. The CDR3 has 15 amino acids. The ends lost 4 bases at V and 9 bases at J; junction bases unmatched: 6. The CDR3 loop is CASSSGLAGEGEQFF. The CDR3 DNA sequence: TGTGCCAGCAGCTCCGGACTAGCGGGAGAGGGTGAGCAGTTCTTC.

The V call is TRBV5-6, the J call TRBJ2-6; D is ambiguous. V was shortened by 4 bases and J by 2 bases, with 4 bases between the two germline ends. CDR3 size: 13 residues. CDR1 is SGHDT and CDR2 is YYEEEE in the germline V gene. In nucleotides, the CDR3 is TGTGCCAGCAGCGGCCCTGGGGCCAACGTCCTGACTTTC. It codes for CASSGPGANVLTF. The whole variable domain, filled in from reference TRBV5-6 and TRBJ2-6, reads DAGVTQSPTHLIKTRGQQVTLRCSPKSGHDTVSWYQQALGQGPQFIFQYYEEEERQRGNFPDRFSGHQFPNYSSELNVNALLLGDSALYLCASSGPGANVLTFGAGSRLTVL.

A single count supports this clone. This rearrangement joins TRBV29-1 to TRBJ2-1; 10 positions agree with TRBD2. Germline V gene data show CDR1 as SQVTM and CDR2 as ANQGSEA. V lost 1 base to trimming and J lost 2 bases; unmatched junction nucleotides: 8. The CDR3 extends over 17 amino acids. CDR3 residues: CSVEGSRGTSAYNEQFF. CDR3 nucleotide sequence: TGCAGCGTTGAAGGGTCAAGGGGGACTAGCGCCTACAATGAGCAGTTCTTC.

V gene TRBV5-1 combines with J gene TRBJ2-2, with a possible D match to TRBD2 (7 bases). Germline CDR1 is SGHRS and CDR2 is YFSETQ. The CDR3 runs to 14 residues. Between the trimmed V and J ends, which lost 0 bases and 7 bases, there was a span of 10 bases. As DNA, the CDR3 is TGCGCCAGCAGCTTGGCGGGGGGCCTCGGGGAGCTGTTTTTT. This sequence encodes CASSLAGGLGELFF.

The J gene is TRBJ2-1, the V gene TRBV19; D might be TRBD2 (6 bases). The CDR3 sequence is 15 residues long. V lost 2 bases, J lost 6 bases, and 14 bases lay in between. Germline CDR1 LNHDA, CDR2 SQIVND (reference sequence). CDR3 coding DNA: TGTGCCAGTAGTATAAAGGACTACCTACTCAATGAGCAGTTCTTC. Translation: CASSIKDYLLNEQFF. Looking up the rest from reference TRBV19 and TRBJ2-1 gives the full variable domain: DGGITQSPKYLFRKEGQNVTLSCEQNLNHDAMYWYRQDPGQGLRLIYYSQIVNDFQKGDIAEGYSVSREKKESFPLTVTSAQKNPTAFYLCASSIKDYLLNEQFFGPGTRLTVL.